This T cell receptor beta chain was captured in a study of cytomegalovirus exposure and HLA in healthy donors. Study-wide points: Most TCRs appeared rarely, but some public TCRs recurred in many donors. Within the 100 to 150 validation repertoires, first-cohort TCR clusters tended to co-occur, according to a later analysis. Cytomegalovirus status was reportedly diagnosed by the classifier with high sensitivity and specificity.

To note about this clone: Its antigen is not known.

Some clones are missing from TCRdb's copy, which holds only in-frame ones; the method was immunoSEQ multiplex PCR. In the table there are around 20,000 clones, 97% of which are singletons. Trimming pared 5 bases from V and 8 bases from J, leaving 15 bases between. The CDR3 spans 13 residues. The germline V gene encodes CDR1 LNHDA and CDR2 SQIVND (reference sequence). The receptor's source is a man aged 25-40 years in good health and CMV-seropositive. Sequencing was done on a sample of PBMCs. The genes are TRBV19 and TRBJ1-2, with D possibly being TRBD1 (5 bases). This CDR3 reads CASSRGGSGGYTF. DNA for the CDR3: TGTGCCAGTAGTCGGGGGGGGTCCGGCGGCTACACCTTC. Complete variable domain (other parts from reference TRBV19 and TRBJ1-2): DGGITQSPKYLFRKEGQNVTLSCEQNLNHDAMYWYRQDPGQGLRLIYYSQIVNDFQKGDIAEGYSVSREKKESFPLTVTSAQKNPTAFYLCASSRGGSGGYTFGSGTRLTVV.